This T cell receptor beta chain is drawn from a study of sequential checkpoint blockade in melanoma. The table came from immunoSEQ multiplex PCR; TCRdb's copy has only in-frame clones and leaves some out. The table has around 20,000 clones, over 80% seen once. Treatment denoted: randomized to nivolumab then ipilimumab (arm A) or the reverse (arm B). The CDR3 extends over 17 amino acids. Germline-derived CDR1 and CDR2 are SGHNT and YYREEE (reference sequence). The chain employs TRBV5-4 and TRBJ2-5; D perhaps matches TRBD1 (6 bases). With the DNA end fitting TRBJ2-7 better, the J assignment may be wrong. The source was CD8+ T cells sorted from blood (inferred from file names), collected from a patient given nivolumab and ipilimumab in sequence. This clonotype was obtained from a human donor with melanoma. In DNA, the CDR3 is TGTGCCAGCAGCTCCATCCCGGGCAGGGGCAGACGGGCCGAGCAGTACTTC. Translating gives CASSSIPGRGRRAEQYF.